Below are 30 T cell receptor beta chains sequenced from a single sample in a study of Ad26.COV2.S vaccination and SARS-CoV-2 variants. TCRdb keeps only in-frame clones here, not all; method: immunoSEQ multiplex PCR. Among about 680,000 clones listed, about 90% were seen once. Treatment specified: around 19 received Ad26.COV2.S at low or high dose, single or two shots; 5 received placebo; per-sample allocation not given. Following the first vaccine or placebo injection, samples were taken on day 63. Sequencing used peripheral blood, obtained in a trial of Ad26.COV2.S vaccine versus placebo. The receptors shown here come from a person between 18 and 65 years old who received the Ad26.COV2.S COVID-19 vaccine or a placebo.

A remark on this clone: This sample also contains other DNA sequences that code for the same CDR3. CDR3 sequence reads: CASSWATEAFF. CDR3 bases: TGTGCCAGCAGTTGGGCCACTGAAGCTTTCTTT. J is TRBJ1-1 and V is TRBV12-3 or TRBV12-4; D unclear. This CDR3 contains 11 residues. V was clipped by 4 bases and J by 4 bases, with 4 bases between them.

The CDR3 bases are TGTGCCAGCAGCTTGGTTTGGGGTTACGAGCAGTACTTC. Its translation: CASSLVWGYEQYF. V and J are TRBV5-6 and TRBJ2-7; D ambiguous. V was trimmed by 0 bases and J by 4 bases, leaving 8 bases between them. Germline lookup yields CDR1 SGHDT and CDR2 YYEEEE. CDR3 length: 13 residues. Looking up the rest from reference TRBV5-6 and TRBJ2-7 gives the full variable domain: DAGVTQSPTHLIKTRGQQVTLRCSPKSGHDTVSWYQQALGQGPQFIFQYYEEEERQRGNFPDRFSGHQFPNYSSELNVNALLLGDSALYLCASSLVWGYEQYFGPGTRLTVT.

The rearrangement links TRBV12-3 or TRBV12-4 to TRBJ2-1; the match to TRBD2 covers 9 bases. The CDR3 is 12 residues long. The ends lost 6 bases at V and 9 bases at J; junction bases unmatched: 3. The CDR3 nucleotides are TGTGCCAGCAGCCTAGCGGGGATTGAGCAGTTCTTC. Protein product: CASSLAGIEQFF.

V gene TRBV19 combines with J gene TRBJ1-2; D perhaps matches TRBD1 (5 bases). The germline gives CDR1 LNHDA, CDR2 SQIVND (reference sequence). Trimming pared 5 bases from V and 4 bases from J, leaving 17 bases between. CDR3 length: 15 residues. CDR3 sequence: CASSDRGSGSYGYTF. DNA of the CDR3: TGTGCCAGTAGTGACCGAGGCTCAGGGAGCTATGGCTACACCTTC.

The V and J genes are TRBV6-6 and TRBJ2-5; TRBD2 aligns across 7 bases. Losses at the gene ends were 6 bases for V and 8 bases for J; bases not matched to a gene: 9. This CDR3 region has 13 residues. Germline V gene lookup returns CDR1 MNHNY and CDR2 SVGAGI (reference sequence). The CDR3 DNA follows: TGTGCCAGCAGAGGAAGAGGGACTAAAACCCAGTACTTC. Its protein product is CASRGRGTKTQYF.

V gene TRBV10-1 combines with J gene TRBJ2-1; 13 nucleotides match TRBD2. Trimming at V came to 3 bases and at J to 7 bases, leaving 6 bases not matched to a gene. The CDR3 is 16 residues long. Looked up from germline, CDR1 is WNHNN and CDR2 is SYGVQD (reference sequence). The CDR3 DNA follows: TGCGCCAGCAGTGACTCCGGGACTAGCGGGAAGAATGAGCAGTTCTTC. Translated: CASSDSGTSGKNEQFF.

The chain has TRBV7-6 and TRBJ2-5; 12 nucleotides match TRBD2. The germline CDR1 and CDR2 sequences are SGHVS and FNYEAQ. V shed 2 bases and J 5 bases; nucleotides not matched to a gene: 0. This CDR3 spans 14 amino acids. For the CDR3, the DNA is TGTGCCAGCAGCTTAACTAGCGGGGGGGAGACCCAGTACTTC. It codes for CASSLTSGGETQYF.

The chain carries TRBV7-8 and TRBJ2-2, with D tentatively TRBD2 (5 bases). Between the trimmed V and J ends, which lost 5 bases and 3 bases, there was a span of 16 bases. The CDR3 consists of 16 residues. Germline CDR1 SGHVS, CDR2 FQNEAQ. CDR3 loop: CASSLGGGRDTGELFF. CDR3 sequence (DNA): TGTGCCAGCAGCCTCGGCGGCGGGCGGGACACCGGGGAGCTGTTTTTT.

Concerning this clone itself: A far larger clone is off by one base, so a read error is likely. Other DNA variants within this sample encode the same CDR3. This chain links TRBV3-1 (or the pseudogene TRBV3-2) with TRBJ2-2; no clear D. CDR1 is LGHDT and CDR2 is YNNKEL in the germline V gene (reference sequence). With 1 base removed from V and 1 base from J, the gap between germline ends came to 1 base. CDR3 length: 13 amino acids. The CDR3 region has the DNA TGTGCCAGCAGCCAAGTGAACACCGGGGAGCTGTTTTTT. This codes for CASSQVNTGELFF.

The chain recombines TRBV24-1 with TRBJ2-5; D possibly corresponds to TRBD1 (5 bases). Germline loops: CDR1 KGHDR, CDR2 SFDVKD. The CDR3 is 16 residues long. V gave up 3 bases and J gave up 2 bases, with 15 bases separating them. The CDR3 region has the DNA TGTGCCACCAGTGATGTCTCAGGGCAAAGACAAGAGACCCAGTACTTC. This translates into CATSDVSGQRQETQYF.

This clone was detected once. Other DNA variants within this sample encode the same CDR3. The chain carries TRBV5-1 and TRBJ2-7; 9 positions agree with TRBD2. CDR1 and CDR2 (germline): SGHRS, YFSETQ. The ends lost 0 bases at V and 0 bases at J; junction bases unmatched: 4. This CDR3 contains 16 residues. The CDR3 protein is CASSLASGRPSYEQYF. Written as DNA, the CDR3 is TGCGCCAGCAGCTTGGCCAGCGGGAGGCCCTCCTACGAGCAGTACTTC.

CDR3 coding DNA: TGTGCCAGCAGTGAAGGCGAGGGGGTAGCAGCTTTCTTT. Its translation: CASSEGEGVAAFF. The chain carries TRBV2 and TRBJ1-1; the D gene is possibly TRBD1 (6 bases). Deletions cut 1 base from V and 10 bases from J, with 13 bases between. The V gene's germline CDR1 is SNHLY and CDR2 FYNNEI. The CDR3 is 13 amino acids. Based on the CDR3 plus reference TRBV2 and TRBJ1-1, the full variable domain is EPEVTQTPSHQVTQMGQEVILRCVPISNHLYFYWYRQILGQKVEFLVSFYNNEISEKSEIFDDQFSVERPDGSNFTLKIRSTKLEDSAMYFCASSEGEGVAAFFGQGTRLTVV.

V and J are TRBV6-5 and TRBJ2-7; 8 bases line up with TRBD1. The germline V gene encodes CDR1 MNHEY and CDR2 SVGAGI. The CDR3 has 15 residues. V gave up 5 bases and J gave up 2 bases; unmatched junction bases: 8. CDR3 DNA sequence: TGTGCCAGCAGTCCTCAGACAGGGGACCCCTACGAGCAGTACTTC. It translates to CASSPQTGDPYEQYF.

The V and J genes are TRBV7-2 and TRBJ2-3; tentative D call: TRBD2 (6 bases). The CDR3 loop spans 15 amino acids. The germline gives CDR1 SGHTA, CDR2 FQGNSA. Trimming took off 7 bases at V and 6 bases at J, with 20 bases between the two ends. CDR3 DNA sequence: TGTGCCAGCACCCACGGGGGAGGAGGTATCGATACGCAGTATTTT. It encodes CASTHGGGGIDTQYF.

V usage is TRBV6-5 and J usage is TRBJ1-4; 7 nucleotides align to TRBD1. The CDR3 runs 14 residues. Trimming at V came to 4 bases and at J to 4 bases, leaving 3 bases not matched to a gene. Germline CDR1 and CDR2: MNHEY and SVGAGI. The CDR3 sequence: CASSSGGNNEKLFF. CDR3 coding DNA: TGTGCCAGCAGTTCAGGGGGTAATAATGAAAAACTGTTTTTT.

The CDR3 region is CASSLLTGNTEAFF. CDR3 nucleotides: TGTGCCAGCAGTTTGCTTACAGGGAACACTGAAGCTTTCTTT. This chain links TRBV28 with TRBJ1-1; D perhaps matches TRBD1 (5 bases). Trimming removed 3 bases from V and 1 base from J, with 9 bases in between. Germline V lookup: CDR1 MDHEN, CDR2 SYDVKM. The CDR3 extends over 14 amino acids.

The chain joins TRBV18 to TRBJ1-5; D ambiguous. Germline assignment: CDR1 KGHSH and CDR2 LQKENI. V lost 3 bases and J lost 3, with 12 bases in between. The CDR3 covers 15 residues. Here the CDR3 reads CASSPGHSPNQPQHF. The CDR3 nucleotides are TGTGCCAGCTCACCGGGTCATTCCCCCAATCAGCCCCAGCATTTT.

The J gene is TRBJ1-1, the V gene TRBV7-2, with D possibly matching TRBD1 (6 bases). The CDR3 has 13 amino acids. Trimming removed 3 bases at V and 3 bases at J, with 8 bases between. Germline values: CDR1 SGHTA, CDR2 FQGNSA. The CDR3 loop is CASSFRQDTEAFF. The CDR3, as DNA: TGTGCCAGCAGCTTCAGACAGGACACTGAAGCTTTCTTT.

The rearrangement links TRBV7-9 to TRBJ2-3, with a possible D match to TRBD2 (5 bases). The ends were cut back, 3 bases at V and 2 bases at J, with 15 bases in the middle. This CDR3 has 16 amino acids. Germline CDR1 and CDR2: SEHNR and FQNEAQ (reference sequence). The chain's CDR3 is CASSFRRLALTDTQYF. The DNA for the CDR3 is TGTGCCAGCAGCTTCCGGAGGCTAGCTCTCACAGATACGCAGTATTTT.

This chain links TRBV19 with TRBJ2-5, with 12 bases aligning to TRBD2. Trimming at V came to 4 bases and at J to 5 bases, leaving 2 bases not matched to a gene. Looked up from germline, CDR1 is LNHDA and CDR2 is SQIVND (reference sequence). The CDR3 length is 14 residues. CDR3 sequence reads: CASSTSGGAETQYF. The CDR3 nucleotides are TGTGCCAGTAGTACTAGCGGGGGGGCGGAGACCCAGTACTTC.

The rearrangement uses TRBV4-2 and TRBJ2-5, with 13 bases lining up with TRBD2. Trimming took 1 base from V and 4 from J; bases not matched to a gene: 3. This CDR3 contains 16 residues. CDR1 LGHNA and CDR2 YNFKEQ come from the germline V gene. The DNA of the CDR3 is TGTGCCAGCAGCCAAGGGGGACTAGCGGGGACAGAGACCCAGTACTTC. This codes for CASSQGGLAGTETQYF.

CDR3 sequence (DNA): TGTGCCTGGAGTGTCCGCTGGCCGGGGAGGTACGAGCAGTACTTC. Translated: CAWSVRWPGRYEQYF. The rearrangement uses TRBV30 and TRBJ2-7, with a possible D match to TRBD2 (6 bases). This CDR3 is built from 15 residues. Deletions cut 0 bases from V and 4 bases from J, with 16 bases between. Germline values: CDR1 GTSNPN, CDR2 SVGIG (reference sequence).

This clone was counted a few times. V and J are TRBV27 and TRBJ1-5; no firm D call. The CDR3 is 11 residues long. CDR1 and CDR2 from the germline V gene are MNHEY and SMNVEV (reference sequence). With 8 bases removed from V and 7 bases from J, the gap between germline ends came to 9 bases. In DNA, the CDR3 is TGTGCCAGCCCGCCCCGGCAGCCCCAGCATTTT. It specifies CASPPRQPQHF.

In its sample, this clone was seen once. The V call is TRBV6-1, the J call TRBJ1-2; the D is unclear. Trimming removed 2 bases at V and 6 bases at J, with 16 bases between. Germline-derived CDR1 and CDR2 are MNHNS and SASEGT. The CDR3 sequence is 15 residues long. In DNA form, the CDR3 reads TGTGCCAGCAGTGAACTGGCCCTCCGAAGTGATGGCTACACCTTC. Translating gives CASSELALRSDGYTF.

The chain is built from TRBV27 and TRBJ1-1; D might be TRBD1 (5 bases). Trimming stripped 4 bases from V and 1 base from J, with 10 bases between. Germline lookup yields CDR1 MNHEY and CDR2 SMNVEV (reference sequence). CDR3 length: 14 amino acids. Written as DNA, the CDR3 is TGTGCCAGCAGTTCGCCCCAGGGGAACACTGAAGCTTTCTTT. The encoded protein is CASSSPQGNTEAFF.

This clone was counted only a few times. V and J are TRBV5-6 and TRBJ1-5, with D unresolved. The V gene's germline CDR1 is SGHDT and CDR2 YYEEEE. Trimming removed 0 bases from V and 2 bases from J, with 12 bases in between. There are 16 residues in the CDR3. The CDR3 protein is CASSLGDPWGNQPQHF. The DNA of the CDR3 is TGTGCCAGCAGCTTGGGGGATCCATGGGGCAATCAGCCCCAGCATTTT.

DNA of the CDR3: TGTGCCAGCAGCCACCAGTGGGCAGATACGCAGTATTTT. Translating it yields CASSHQWADTQYF. This chain uses TRBV5-4 with TRBJ2-3; D unresolved. The germline V and J ends were trimmed by 4 bases and 4 bases, with 10 bases remaining between them. This CDR3 spans 13 amino acids. CDR1 SGHNT and CDR2 YYREEE come from the germline V gene (reference sequence). The full variable domain, in which reference TRBV5-4 and TRBJ2-3 provide the parts outside the CDR3, is ETGVTQSPTHLIKTRGQQVTLRCSSQSGHNTVSWYQQALGQGPQFIFQYYREEENGRGNFPPRFSGLQFPNYSSELNVNALELDDSALYLCASSHQWADTQYFGPGTRLTVL.

The chain has TRBV18 and TRBJ1-5, with D perhaps matching TRBD1 (5 bases). Trimming shortened V by 3 bases and J by 8 bases, and 14 bases separated the two germline ends. This CDR3 is 14 amino acids long. The V gene's germline CDR1 is KGHSH and CDR2 LQKENI. CDR3 protein: CASSPREEKKPQHF. As DNA, the CDR3 is TGTGCCAGCTCACCCAGGGAAGAGAAAAAGCCCCAGCATTTT. Filled out from reference TRBV18 and TRBJ1-5, the complete variable domain reads NAGVMQNPRHLVRRRGQEARLRCSPMKGHSHVYWYRQLPEEGLKFMVYLQKENIIDESGMPKERFSAEFPKEGPSILRIQQVVRGDSAAYFCASSPREEKKPQHFGDGTRLSIL.

This clone has just a few counts. The chain links TRBV4-2 to TRBJ1-1, with a possible D match to TRBD1 (5 bases). Germline CDR1 and CDR2: LGHNA and YNFKEQ. This CDR3 has 14 residues. Between the trimmed V and J ends, which lost 4 bases and 6 bases, there was a span of 15 bases. As DNA, the CDR3 is TGTGCCAGCAGCCCCAGAAGGGGTATGGCTGAAGCTTTCTTT. Its protein is CASSPRRGMAEAFF.

The chain has TRBV6-5 and TRBJ2-5; a weak D match, TRBD2 (7 bases). There are 16 residues in the CDR3. Germline-derived CDR1 and CDR2 are MNHEY and SVGAGI. V lost 0 bases and J lost 5, with 16 bases in between. CDR3 bases: TGTGCCAGCAGTTACTCCGGGGGGCTCTCATCGGAGACCCAGTACTTC. Its protein product is CASSYSGGLSSETQYF.